The present T cell receptor (beta chain) was sequenced within a study of T cell responses to AZD1222 COVID-19 vaccine. Study background: The analysis combined second doses at about 4 or about 12 weeks.

A note on this clone: Its specificity is unknown.

Sequencing was performed with immunoSEQ multiplex PCR; in TCRdb, only in-frame clones are kept and a portion is missing. The table includes 75,000 to 100,000 clones, under 90% detected once. Whole-study findings and limits: With dominance at 160-218 and 743-854, vaccine-associated CD4 TCRs spanned spike. Spike-specific TCR breadth and depth went up after people got two AZD1222 doses. Most donors were white British, females outnumbered males, and clonal diversity was possibly underestimated.

Germline V gene lookup returns CDR1 LNHDA and CDR2 SQIVND (reference sequence). There are 15 residues in the CDR3. V was cut by 0 bases and J by 2 bases, with 10 bases left in between. The chain employs TRBV19 and TRBJ2-5; D call uncertain. The material was peripheral blood, obtained on day 0 of AZD1222 vaccination. This clonotype was sampled from an adult in good health. The CDR3: CASSIDTPPQETQYF. The CDR3 nucleotides read TGTGCCAGTAGTATAGATACTCCCCCGCAAGAGACCCAGTACTTC.